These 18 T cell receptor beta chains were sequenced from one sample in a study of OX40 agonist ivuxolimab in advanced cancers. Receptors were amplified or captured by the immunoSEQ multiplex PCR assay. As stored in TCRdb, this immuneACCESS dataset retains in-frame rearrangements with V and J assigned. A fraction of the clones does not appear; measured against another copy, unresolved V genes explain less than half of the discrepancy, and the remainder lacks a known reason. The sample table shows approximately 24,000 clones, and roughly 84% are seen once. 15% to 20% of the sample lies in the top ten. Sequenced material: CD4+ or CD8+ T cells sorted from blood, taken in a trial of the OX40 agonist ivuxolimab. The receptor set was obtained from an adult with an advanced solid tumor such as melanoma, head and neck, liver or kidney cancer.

CDR3 DNA sequence: TGTGCCAGCAGCTTGAGGACTAGCGGGAGTGGGGGTGAGCAGTTCTTC. The encoded protein is CASSLRTSGSGGEQFF. This chain uses TRBV7-2 with TRBJ2-1, with TRBD2 identical over 13 bases. Germline V lookup: CDR1 SGHTA, CDR2 FQGNSA. There are 16 residues in the CDR3. V was pared by 3 bases and J by 9 bases, with 8 bases of the junction left unmatched.

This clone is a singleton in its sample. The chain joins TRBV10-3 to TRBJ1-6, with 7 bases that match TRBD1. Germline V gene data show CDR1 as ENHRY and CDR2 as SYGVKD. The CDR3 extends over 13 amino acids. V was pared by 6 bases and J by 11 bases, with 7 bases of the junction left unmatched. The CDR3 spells CAIRSGTVTPLHF. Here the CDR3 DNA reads TGTGCCATCAGATCCGGGACAGTGACACCCCTCCACTTT.

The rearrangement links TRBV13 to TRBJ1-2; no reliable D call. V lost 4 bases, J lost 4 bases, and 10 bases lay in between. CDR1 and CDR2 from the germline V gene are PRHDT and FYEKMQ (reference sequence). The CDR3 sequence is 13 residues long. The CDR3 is CASSWEGTYGYTF. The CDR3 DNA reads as TGTGCCAGCAGCTGGGAGGGTACCTATGGCTACACCTTC.

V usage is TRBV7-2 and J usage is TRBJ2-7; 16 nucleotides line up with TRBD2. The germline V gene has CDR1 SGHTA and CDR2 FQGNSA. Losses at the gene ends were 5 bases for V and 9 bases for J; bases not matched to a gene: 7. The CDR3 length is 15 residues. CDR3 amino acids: CASSPGTSGGAGQYF. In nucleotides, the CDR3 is TGTGCCAGCAGCCCGGGGACTAGCGGGGGGGCTGGGCAGTACTTC.

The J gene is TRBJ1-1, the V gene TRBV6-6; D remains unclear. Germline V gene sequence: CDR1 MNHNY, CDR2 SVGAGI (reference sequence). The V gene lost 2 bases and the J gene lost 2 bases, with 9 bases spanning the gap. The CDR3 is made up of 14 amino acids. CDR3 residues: CASSYKPPNTEAFF. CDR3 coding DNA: TGTGCCAGCAGTTACAAACCCCCAAACACTGAAGCTTTCTTT.

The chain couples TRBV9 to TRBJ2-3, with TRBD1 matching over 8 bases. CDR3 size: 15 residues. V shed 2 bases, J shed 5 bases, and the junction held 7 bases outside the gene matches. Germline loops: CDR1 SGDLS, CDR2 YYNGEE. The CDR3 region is CASSVLTGGIDTQYF. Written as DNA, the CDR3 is TGTGCCAGCAGCGTTCTTACAGGGGGAATAGATACGCAGTATTTT.

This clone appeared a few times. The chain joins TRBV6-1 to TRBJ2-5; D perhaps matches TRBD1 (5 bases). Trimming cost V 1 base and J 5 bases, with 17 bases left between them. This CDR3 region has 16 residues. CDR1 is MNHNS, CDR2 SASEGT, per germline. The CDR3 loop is CASSEGAGILQETQYF. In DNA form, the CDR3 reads TGTGCCAGCAGTGAAGGGGCAGGGATTTTGCAGGAGACCCAGTACTTC.

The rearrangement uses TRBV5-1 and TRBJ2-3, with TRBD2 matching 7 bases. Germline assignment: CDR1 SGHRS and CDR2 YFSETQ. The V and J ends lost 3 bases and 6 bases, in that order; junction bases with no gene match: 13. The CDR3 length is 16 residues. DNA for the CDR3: TGCGCCAGCAGCTCACCCTCTAGCGGTCCCGTGGATACGCAGTATTTT. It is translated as CASSSPSSGPVDTQYF.

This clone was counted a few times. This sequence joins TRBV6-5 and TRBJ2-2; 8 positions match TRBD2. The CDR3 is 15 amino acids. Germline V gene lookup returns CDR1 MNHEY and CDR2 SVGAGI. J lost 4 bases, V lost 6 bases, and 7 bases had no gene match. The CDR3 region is CASRPRGGITGELFF. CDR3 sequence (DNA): TGTGCCAGCAGACCTCGGGGGGGCATCACCGGGGAGCTGTTTTTT.

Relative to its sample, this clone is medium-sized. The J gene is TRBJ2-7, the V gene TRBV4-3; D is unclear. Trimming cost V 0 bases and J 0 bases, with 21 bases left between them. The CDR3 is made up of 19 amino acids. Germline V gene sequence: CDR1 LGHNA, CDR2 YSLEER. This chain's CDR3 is CASSQDYGQDALLSYEQYF. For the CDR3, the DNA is TGCGCCAGCAGCCAAGATTACGGCCAGGACGCTCTACTCTCCTACGAGCAGTACTTC.

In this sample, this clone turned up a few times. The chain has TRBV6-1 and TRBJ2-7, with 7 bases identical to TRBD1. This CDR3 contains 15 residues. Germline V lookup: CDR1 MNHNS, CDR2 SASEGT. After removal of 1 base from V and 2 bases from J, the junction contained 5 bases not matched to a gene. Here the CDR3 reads CASSEVGDRPYEQYF. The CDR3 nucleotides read TGTGCCAGCAGTGAAGTAGGGGACAGACCCTACGAGCAGTACTTC.

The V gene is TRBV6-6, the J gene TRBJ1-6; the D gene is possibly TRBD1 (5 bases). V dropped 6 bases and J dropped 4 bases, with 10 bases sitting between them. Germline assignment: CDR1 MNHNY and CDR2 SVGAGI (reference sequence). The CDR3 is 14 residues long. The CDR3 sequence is CASRQVGYNSPLHF. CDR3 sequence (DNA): TGTGCCAGCAGACAGGTTGGGTATAATTCACCCCTCCACTTT.

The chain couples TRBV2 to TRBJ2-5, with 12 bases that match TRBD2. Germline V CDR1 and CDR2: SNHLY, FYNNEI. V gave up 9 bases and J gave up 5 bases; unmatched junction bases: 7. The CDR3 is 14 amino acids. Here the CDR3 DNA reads TGTGCCAGAACCCCCCTAGCGGGAGGGGAGACCCAGTACTTC. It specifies CARTPLAGGETQYF.

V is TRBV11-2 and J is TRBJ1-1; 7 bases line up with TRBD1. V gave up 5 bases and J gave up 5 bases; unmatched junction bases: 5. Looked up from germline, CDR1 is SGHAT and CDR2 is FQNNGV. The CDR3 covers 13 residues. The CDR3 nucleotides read TGTGCCAGCAGCGCGACAGGGAGGACTGAAGCTTTCTTT. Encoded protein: CASSATGRTEAFF.

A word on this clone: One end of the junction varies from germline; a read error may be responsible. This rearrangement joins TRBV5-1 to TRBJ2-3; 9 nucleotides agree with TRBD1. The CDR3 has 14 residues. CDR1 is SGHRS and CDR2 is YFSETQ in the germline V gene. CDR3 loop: CASSLPARRDRAAF. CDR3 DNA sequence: TGCGCCAGCAGCTTACCTGCGCGCCGGGACAGGGCGGCGTTT.

CDR3 loop: CATSGRVGGDTQYF. The CDR3 region has the DNA TGTGCCACCAGCGGAAGAGTGGGGGGGGATACGCAGTATTTT. The chain employs TRBV15 and TRBJ2-3, with 7 bases identical to TRBD2. This CDR3 contains 14 residues. Trimming removed 5 bases from V and 6 bases from J; junction bases left unmatched: 8. Looked up from germline, CDR1 is LNHNV and CDR2 is YYDKDF (reference sequence).

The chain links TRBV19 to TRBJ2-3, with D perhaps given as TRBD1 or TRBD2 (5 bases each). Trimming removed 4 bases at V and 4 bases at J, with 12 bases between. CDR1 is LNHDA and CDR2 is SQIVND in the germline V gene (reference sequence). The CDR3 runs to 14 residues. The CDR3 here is CASSTQGAPDTQYF. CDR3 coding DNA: TGTGCCAGTAGTACTCAGGGAGCTCCAGATACGCAGTATTTT.

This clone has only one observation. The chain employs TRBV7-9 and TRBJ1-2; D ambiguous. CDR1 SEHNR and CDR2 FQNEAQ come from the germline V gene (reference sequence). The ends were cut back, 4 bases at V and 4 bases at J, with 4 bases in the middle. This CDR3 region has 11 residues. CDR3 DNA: TGTGCCAGCAGCTCGCGCTATGGCTACACCTTC. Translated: CASSSRYGYTF. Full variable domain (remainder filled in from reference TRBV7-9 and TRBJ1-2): DTGVSQNPRHKITKRGQNVTFRCDPISEHNRLYWYRQTLGQGPEFLTYFQNEAQLEKSRLLSDRFSAERPKGSFSTLEIQRTEQGDSAMYLCASSSRYGYTFGSGTRLTVV.